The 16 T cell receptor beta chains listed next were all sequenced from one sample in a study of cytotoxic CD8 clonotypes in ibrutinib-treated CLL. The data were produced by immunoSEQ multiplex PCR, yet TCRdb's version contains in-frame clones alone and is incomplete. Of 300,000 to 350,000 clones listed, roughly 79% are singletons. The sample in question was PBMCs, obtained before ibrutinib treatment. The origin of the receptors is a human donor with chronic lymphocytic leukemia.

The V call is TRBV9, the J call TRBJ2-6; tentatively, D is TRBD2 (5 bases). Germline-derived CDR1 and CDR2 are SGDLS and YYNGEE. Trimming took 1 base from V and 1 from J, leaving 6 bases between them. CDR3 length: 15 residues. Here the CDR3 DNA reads TGTGCCAGCAGCGTAAGCGGTTCTGGGGCCAACGTCCTGACTTTC. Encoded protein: CASSVSGSGANVLTF.

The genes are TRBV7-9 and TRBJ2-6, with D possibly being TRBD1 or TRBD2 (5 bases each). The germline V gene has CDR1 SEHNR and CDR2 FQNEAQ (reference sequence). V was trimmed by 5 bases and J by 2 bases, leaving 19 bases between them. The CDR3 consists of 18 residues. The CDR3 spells CASSLGRAGGTGANVLTF. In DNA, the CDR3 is TGTGCCAGCAGCCTAGGACGTGCTGGGGGAACTGGGGCCAACGTCCTGACTTTC.

CDR3 amino acids: CASSRGQVDTIYF. The DNA of the CDR3 is TGTGCCAGCAGCCGGGGACAGGTTGACACCATATATTTT. V is TRBV6-5 and J is TRBJ1-3; 8 bases fit TRBD1. CDR1 and CDR2 from the germline V gene are MNHEY and SVGAGI. This CDR3 spans 13 amino acids. The J segment lost 8 bases and the V segment lost 6 bases, leaving 6 bases of the junction unmatched.

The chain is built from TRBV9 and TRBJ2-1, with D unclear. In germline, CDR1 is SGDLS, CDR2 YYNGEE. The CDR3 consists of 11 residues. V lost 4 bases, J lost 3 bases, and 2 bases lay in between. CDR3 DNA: TGTGCCAGCAGCCGCTACAATGAGCAGTTCTTC. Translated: CASSRYNEQFF.

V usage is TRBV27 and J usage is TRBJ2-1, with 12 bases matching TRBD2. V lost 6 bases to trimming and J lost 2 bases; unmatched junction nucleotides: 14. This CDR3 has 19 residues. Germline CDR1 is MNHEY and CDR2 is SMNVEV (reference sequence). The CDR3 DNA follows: TGTGCCAGCAGCCCCCGAGGACTAGCGGGAATCGGGCCCTACAATGAGCAGTTCTTC. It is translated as CASSPRGLAGIGPYNEQFF.

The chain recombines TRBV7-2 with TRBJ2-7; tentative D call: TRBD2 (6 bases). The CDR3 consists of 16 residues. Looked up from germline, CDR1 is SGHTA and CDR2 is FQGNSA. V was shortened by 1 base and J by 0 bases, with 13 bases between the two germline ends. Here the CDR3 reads CASSLVWTTHSYEQYF. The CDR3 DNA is TGTGCCAGCAGCTTAGTCTGGACTACACACTCCTACGAGCAGTACTTC.

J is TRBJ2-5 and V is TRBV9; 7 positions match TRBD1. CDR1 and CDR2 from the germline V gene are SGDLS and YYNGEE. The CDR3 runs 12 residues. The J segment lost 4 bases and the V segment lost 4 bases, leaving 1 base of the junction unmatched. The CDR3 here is CASSSGGETQYF. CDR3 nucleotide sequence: TGTGCCAGCAGCTCAGGGGGAGAGACCCAGTACTTC.

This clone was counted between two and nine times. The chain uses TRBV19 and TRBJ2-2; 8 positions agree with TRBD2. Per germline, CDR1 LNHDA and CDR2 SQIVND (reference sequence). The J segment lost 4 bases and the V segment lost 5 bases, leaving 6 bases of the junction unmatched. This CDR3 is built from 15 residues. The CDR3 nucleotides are TGTGCCAGTAGTTCCCGAGCGGGAGTCACCGGGGAGCTGTTTTTT. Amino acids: CASSSRAGVTGELFF.

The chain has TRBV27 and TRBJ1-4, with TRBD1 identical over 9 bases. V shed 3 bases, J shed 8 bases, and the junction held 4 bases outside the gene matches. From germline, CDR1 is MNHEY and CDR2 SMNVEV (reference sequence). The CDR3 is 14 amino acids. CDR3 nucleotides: TGTGCCAGCAGTTTCGGGACAGGGCTGGAAAAACTGTTTTTT. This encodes CASSFGTGLEKLFF. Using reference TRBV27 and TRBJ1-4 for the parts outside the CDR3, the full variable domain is EAQVTQNPRYLITVTGKKLTVTCSQNMNHEYMSWYRQDPGLGLRQIYYSMNVEVTDKGDVPEGYKVSRKEKRNFPLILESPSPNQTSLYFCASSFGTGLEKLFFGSGTQLSVL.

The CDR3 spells CASSPGLSIADIQYF. The CDR3 coding sequence is TGCGCCAGCAGCCCCGGCCTTTCTATTGCAGACATTCAGTACTTC. J is TRBJ2-4 and V is TRBV5-1; D is unresolved. Germline V gives CDR1 SGHRS, CDR2 YFSETQ. V lost 4 bases and J 8 bases, leaving 19 bases between the germline ends. The CDR3 is made up of 15 amino acids.

The CDR3 DNA is TGTGCCAGCAGTCCAGGGGGGACAGGGTCCCACGAGCAGTACTTC. This gives the protein CASSPGGTGSHEQYF. The rearrangement joins TRBV28 to TRBJ2-7, with 9 positions matching TRBD1. V was clipped by 5 bases and J by 5 bases; unmatched bases: 10. The germline V gene has CDR1 MDHEN and CDR2 SYDVKM. CDR3 length: 15 residues.

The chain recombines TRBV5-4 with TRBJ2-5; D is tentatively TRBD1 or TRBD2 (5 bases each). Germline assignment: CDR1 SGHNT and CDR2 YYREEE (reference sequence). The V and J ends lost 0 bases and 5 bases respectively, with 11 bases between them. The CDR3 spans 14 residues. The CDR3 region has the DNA TGTGCCAGCAGCTTGGCCGGGGCAGGGGAGACCCAGTACTTC. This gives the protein CASSLAGAGETQYF.

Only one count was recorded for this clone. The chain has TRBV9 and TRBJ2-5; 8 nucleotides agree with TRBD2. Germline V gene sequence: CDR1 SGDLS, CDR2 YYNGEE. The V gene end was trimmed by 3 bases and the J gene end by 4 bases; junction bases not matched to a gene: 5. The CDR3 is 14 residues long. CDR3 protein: CASSALLAGETQYF. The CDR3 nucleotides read TGTGCCAGCAGCGCTCTGCTAGCGGGAGAGACCCAGTACTTC.

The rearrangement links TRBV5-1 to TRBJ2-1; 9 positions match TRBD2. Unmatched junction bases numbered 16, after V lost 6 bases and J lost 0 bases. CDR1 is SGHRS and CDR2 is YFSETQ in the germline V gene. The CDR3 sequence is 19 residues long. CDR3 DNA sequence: TGCGCCAGCATGCATGAGAGTGGCGGGAGGGTTAGCTCCTACAATGAGCAGTTCTTC. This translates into CASMHESGGRVSSYNEQFF.

For the CDR3, the DNA is TGTGCCAGCAGCTTAGTTCCGACGCACACCTACGAGCAGTACTTC. Translated, it gives CASSLVPTHTYEQYF. This chain connects TRBV7-2 to TRBJ2-7, with unresolved D. The germline V gene has CDR1 SGHTA and CDR2 FQGNSA. V dropped 1 base and J dropped 2 bases, with 12 bases sitting between them. The CDR3 contains 15 residues.

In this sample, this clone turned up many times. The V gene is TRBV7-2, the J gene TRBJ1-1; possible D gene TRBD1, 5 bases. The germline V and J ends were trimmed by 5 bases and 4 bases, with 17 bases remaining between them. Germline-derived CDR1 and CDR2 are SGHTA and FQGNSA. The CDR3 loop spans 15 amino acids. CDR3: CASSLYLGGITEAFF. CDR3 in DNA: TGTGCCAGCAGCCTGTACCTTGGGGGGATCACTGAAGCTTTCTTT.